This TCR beta chain was sequenced in a study of cytomegalovirus exposure and HLA in healthy donors. General observations from the study: Researchers catalogued approximately 160 TCR beta chains as cytomegalovirus-associated.

Some clones are missing from TCRdb's copy, which holds only in-frame ones; the method was immunoSEQ multiplex PCR. The data hold approximately 300,000 clones, with about nine tenths observed a single time. This clone has only one observation. The antigen is unknown. Trimming left V 1 base short and J 7 bases short, with 19 bases between. The germline CDR1 and CDR2 sequences are KGHSH and LQKENI. The CDR3 is made up of 17 amino acids. The rearrangement uses TRBV18 and TRBJ2-2, with D possibly matching TRBD2 (6 bases). This sequence was found in a woman under 30 in good health and CMV-seronegative. Sequences were obtained from PBMCs. The CDR3 DNA sequence: TGTGCCAGCTCACCACTAACAGGAGGGACCCCGGGCGGGGAGCTGTTTTTT. As protein: CASSPLTGGTPGGELFF.